This TCR beta chain emerged from a study of blood T cell repertoires in COVID-19. Turning to the study itself: The samples span acute and convalescent COVID-19 from the United States, Italy and Spain. T cells, B-cell-depleted T cells, or PBMCs supplied cDNA or gDNA.

Under the authors' procedure: Reference gene primers were amplified, and this amplification served to estimate nucleated cell counts. Generated by immunoSEQ multiplex PCR, the TCRdb table keeps only in-frame clones and is missing some. From that table come the V and J calls and clone size; the DNA was used to work out D and trimming. This table has a few hundred thousand clones, 82% appearing once. This clone was seen once. V was clipped by 4 bases and J by 5 bases, with 6 bases between them. CDR1 is ENHRY, CDR2 SYGVKD, per germline. This CDR3 region has 11 residues. The sequence was obtained from a woman between 18 and 29 years old with acute or convalescent COVID-19. The source material was peripheral blood. The V gene is TRBV10-3, the J gene TRBJ2-7; D gene uncertain. CDR3 loop: CAISGQNEQYF. Written as DNA, the CDR3 is TGTGCCATCAGTGGCCAGAACGAGCAGTACTTC.